Reported below is one T cell receptor beta chain. This clonotype was seen only a few times. No antigen is known for it. It has no much larger one-base neighbor in the sample; base qualities were not kept. Stable hyperthyroidism was defined as no progression to ophthalmopathy within 18 months of follow-up. Hyperthyroidism patients were newly diagnosed, with disease duration under 2 months, and aged 18 to 65 years. Anyone with other autoimmune diseases, uncontrolled infections, pregnancy or lactation was excluded from the study. Clinical symptoms, serum thyroxine, TRAb, thyroid ultrasound and orbital computed tomography formed the basis of the diagnosis. PBMCs were isolated from approximately 10 ml of fresh peripheral blood by Ficoll-Paque density gradient centrifugation. Total RNA was extracted with Trizol reagent and quality-checked on an Agilent 2100 Bioanalyzer. The data were taken from a study of Graves' ophthalmopathy and Graves' hyperthyroidism (dated by TCRdb to the late 2010s). A note on the overall study: Peripheral blood samples were taken at the time of initial diagnosis, before any treatment was given. The study used signatures of the TCR beta repertoire to tell Graves' ophthalmopathy apart from Graves' hyperthyroidism and to predict which patients would progress to ophthalmopathy. In total, 135 blood samples were TCR-sequenced: under 45 ophthalmopathy, some 75 hyperthyroidism and 17 hyperthyroidism-to-ophthalmopathy patients. To explore V-J signatures that separate ophthalmopathy from hyperthyroidism, a discovery set of more than 95 patients was enrolled, consisting of 43 with ophthalmopathy and approximately 57 with stable hyperthyroidism. For independent validation, a separate cohort was made up of approximately 18 hyperthyroidism patients plus 17 patients who later progressed from hyperthyroidism to ophthalmopathy. In several hyperthyroidism patients, the T-cell repertoire of thyroid tissue was compared with the T-cell repertoire of blood. Once sampling was done, hyperthyroidism patients were given methimazole at a starting dose of 30 mg daily, while ophthalmopathy patients were given high-dose intravenous methylprednisolone. The roughly 90 discovery patients were divided at random into training and test sets in a 7:3 ratio. Broader findings and caveats from the paper: Most expanded thyroid clonotypes with a frequency above 0.001 also appeared in blood, which suggests that blood repertoires may reflect the immune response in the thyroid. Ophthalmopathy was separated from stable hyperthyroidism by the 13-signature model with just under 90% sensitivity and around 81% specificity in cross-validation and with 80%/75% in the test set. In validation, the model predicted ophthalmopathy progression with about 71% sensitivity and approximately 78% specificity; more than ten predicted patients were CT-confirmed with GO in a median of around 6.5 months. No statistical method was used to set the sample size in advance, and the investigators knew which group each participant was assigned to.

TCR beta CDR3 regions were amplified from RNA transcripts for repertoire sequencing. The first round was an RT-PCR using HTBI primers with the Qiagen OneStep RT-PCR kit, and this first round was followed by a second-round multiplex PCR, then size selection and purification. Sequencing of the libraries was carried out on an Illumina HiSeq2000 in paired-end mode with 100 bp reads. In the authors' own workflow: SOAPnuke was used to process the reads, throwing out any read that had adapters, had uncalled bases, had a mean Phred below 15, or lacked an exact constant-primer or identifier match. COPE v1.2.5 was used to merge the high-quality paired reads. Unique nucleotide sequences were defined as clonotypes and aligned to IMGT TRB V, D and J references using MiTCR v1.1. The analysis was limited to V-J combinations with a frequency above 0.0001, which together covered 99% to 99.2% of the repertoires. For each V-J combination, a TCR clonal expansion and chaos score was defined as the ratio of F50 clonal expansion to chaos observed in the TCRdist matrix. Features were reduced by Welch's t-statistics and random forest to some 13 V-J combinations, which fed a naive Bayes classifier. The Morisita-Horn index was used to measure how similar the thyroid and blood repertoires were. In TCRdb, the public reads were trimmed at Q25 with fastp and aligned with MiXCR, with productive beta chains retained. Rows with a matching CDR3 protein are joined into one entry that keeps the most common DNA and genes. TCRdb, rather than the study authors, made the V and J calls. Present in this sample are about 380,000 distinct CDR3 sequences, over 15% of which were seen just once. Around 7% of the sample comes from the top ten.

Spanning cysteine to phenylalanine, the CDR3 consists of 16 amino acids. Only the CDR3 DNA stays, 48 bases, in frame from base 1. As encoded in the germline V gene (reference sequence), CDR1 is PRHDT while CDR2 is FYEKMQ. The germline V end is reduced by 5 bases and the J end by 5 bases; junction bases left unmatched: 12. The sequence is built from TRBV13 and TRBJ1-2; 9 central bases correspond to TRBD1. The sample consisted of peripheral blood. The TCR sequence derives from a woman younger than 35 with stable Graves' hyperthyroidism. Donor details come from another sample of the same person, matched by shared clones. The CDR3 has the sequence CASSLPGQGTQYGYTF. The nucleotides are TGTGCCAGCAGCCTCCCGGGACAGGGAACTCAATATGGCTACACCTTC.